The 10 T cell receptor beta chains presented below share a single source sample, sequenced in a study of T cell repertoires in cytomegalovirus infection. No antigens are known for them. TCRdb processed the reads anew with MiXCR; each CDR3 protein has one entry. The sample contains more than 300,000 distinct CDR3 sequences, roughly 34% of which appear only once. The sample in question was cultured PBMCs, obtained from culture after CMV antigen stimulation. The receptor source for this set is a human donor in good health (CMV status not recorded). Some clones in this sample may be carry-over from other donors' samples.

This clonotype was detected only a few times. The CDR3 loop reads CASSLSIRGLAGALTYNEQFF. CDR3 in DNA: TGTGCCAGCAGTTTATCGATACGGGGGCTAGCGGGAGCCCTCACCTACAATGAGCAGTTCTTC. The chain has TRBV27 and TRBJ2-1; 10 nucleotides match TRBD2. This CDR3 has 21 amino acids. V shed 0 bases, J shed 2 bases, and the junction held 16 bases outside the gene matches. In germline, CDR1 is MNHEY, CDR2 SMNVEV (reference sequence).

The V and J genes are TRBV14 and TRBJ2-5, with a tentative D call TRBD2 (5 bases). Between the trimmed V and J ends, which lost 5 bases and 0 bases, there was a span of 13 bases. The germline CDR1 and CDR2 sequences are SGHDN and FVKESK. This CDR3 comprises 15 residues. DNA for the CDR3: TGTGCCAGCAGCGCCGGGATCCAGTACCAAGAGACCCAGTACTTC. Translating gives CASSAGIQYQETQYF.

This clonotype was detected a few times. The CDR3 spells CAWSGTGGSPLHF. In DNA form, the CDR3 reads TGTGCCTGGTCCGGGACAGGGGGTTCACCCCTCCACTTT. The chain links TRBV30 to TRBJ1-6, with TRBD1 identical over 11 bases. The CDR3 consists of 13 residues. CDR1 and CDR2 (germline): GTSNPN, SVGIG (reference sequence). V was clipped by 5 bases and J by 9 bases; unmatched bases: 3. The full variable domain, in which reference TRBV30 and TRBJ1-6 provide the parts outside the CDR3, is SQTIHQWPATLVQPVGSPLSLECTVEGTSNPNLYWYRQAAGRGLQLLFYSVGIGQISSEVPQNLSASRPQDRQFILSSKKLLLSDSGFYLCAWSGTGGSPLHFGNGTRLTVT.

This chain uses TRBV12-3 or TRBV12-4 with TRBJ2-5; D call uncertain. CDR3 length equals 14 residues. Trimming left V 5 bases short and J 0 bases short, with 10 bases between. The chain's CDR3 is CASSAVLYQETQYF. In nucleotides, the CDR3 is TGTGCCAGCAGTGCCGTCCTGTACCAAGAGACCCAGTACTTC.

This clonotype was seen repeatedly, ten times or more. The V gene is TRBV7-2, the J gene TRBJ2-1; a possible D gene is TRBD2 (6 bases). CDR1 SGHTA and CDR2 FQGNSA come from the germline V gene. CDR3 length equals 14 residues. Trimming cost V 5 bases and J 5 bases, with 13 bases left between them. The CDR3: CASSRSGFHNEQFF. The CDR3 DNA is TGTGCCAGCAGCCGGAGCGGGTTTCACAATGAGCAGTTCTTC.

CDR3 bases: TGTGCCACCCAACTTGGGTCCTACGAGCAGTACTTC. Its translation: CATQLGSYEQYF. V usage is TRBV28 and J usage is TRBJ2-7, with no clear D. The CDR3 is made up of 12 amino acids. V lost 10 bases, J lost 1 base, and 11 bases lay in between. Germline V lookup: CDR1 MDHEN, CDR2 SYDVKM.

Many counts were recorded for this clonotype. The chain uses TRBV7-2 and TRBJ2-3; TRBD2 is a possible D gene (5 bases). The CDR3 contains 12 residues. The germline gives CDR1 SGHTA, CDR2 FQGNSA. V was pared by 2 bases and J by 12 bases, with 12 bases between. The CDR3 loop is CASSLRYGLQYF. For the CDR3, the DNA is TGTGCCAGCAGCTTACGTTACGGACTCCAGTATTTT.

Here the CDR3 DNA reads TGTGCCAGCACCCAAAGGGGTTACGAGCAGTACTTC. This sequence encodes CASTQRGYEQYF. V gene TRBV6-1 combines with J gene TRBJ2-7; TRBD1 might be the D (5 bases). Trimming removed 7 bases at V and 4 bases at J, with 11 bases between. The CDR3 is 12 residues long. Germline CDR1 reads MNHNS; CDR2 reads SASEGT.

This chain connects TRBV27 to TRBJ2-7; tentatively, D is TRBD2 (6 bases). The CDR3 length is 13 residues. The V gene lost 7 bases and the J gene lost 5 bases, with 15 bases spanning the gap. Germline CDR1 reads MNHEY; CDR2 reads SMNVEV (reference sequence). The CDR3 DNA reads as TGTGCCAGCAAGTTCGTGGGGAGGCACGAGCAGTACTTC. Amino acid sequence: CASKFVGRHEQYF.

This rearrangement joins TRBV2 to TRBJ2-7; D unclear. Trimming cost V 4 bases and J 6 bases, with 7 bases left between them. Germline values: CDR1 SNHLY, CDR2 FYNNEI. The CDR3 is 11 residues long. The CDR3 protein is CASSVLLEQYF. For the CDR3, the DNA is TGTGCCAGCAGTGTTTTGCTCGAGCAGTACTTC. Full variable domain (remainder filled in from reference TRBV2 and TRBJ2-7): EPEVTQTPSHQVTQMGQEVILRCVPISNHLYFYWYRQILGQKVEFLVSFYNNEISEKSEIFDDQFSVERPDGSNFTLKIRSTKLEDSAMYFCASSVLLEQYFGPGTRLTVT.